This entry is about one T cell receptor beta chain. The sample belongs to a study of OX40 agonist ivuxolimab in advanced cancers. Study-level information: Patients assigned to dose escalation were diagnosed with hepatocellular carcinoma, melanoma, renal cell or head and neck cancer.

Germline V gene data show CDR1 as SGDLS and CDR2 as YYNGEE. Trimming cost V 0 bases and J 2 bases; bases outside gene matches: 19. The CDR3 sequence is 22 residues long. The repertoire was sequenced with immunoSEQ multiplex PCR; TCRdb's copy has only in-frame clones and lacks some. The sample lists tens of thousands of clones, less than 90% occurring once. The rearrangement joins TRBV9 to TRBJ2-1, with 11 bases matching TRBD2. The origin of this receptor is an adult with an advanced solid tumor such as melanoma, head and neck, liver or kidney cancer. The sequenced sample was CD4+ or CD8+ T cells sorted from blood, obtained in a trial of the OX40 agonist ivuxolimab. CDR3 sequence reads: CASSVATGGGSGRARTYNEQFF. Here the CDR3 DNA reads TGTGCCAGCAGCGTAGCGACAGGGGGTGGTAGCGGGAGGGCCAGAACCTACAATGAGCAGTTCTTC.